Listed here is a single TCR beta chain. Its antigen is as yet unknown. These data are taken from a study of cytomegalovirus exposure and HLA in healthy donors. Background on the study: In an early release, HLA-typed donors contributed tens of millions of unique TCR sequences.

The CDR3 is 16 amino acids. Trimming removed 4 bases from V and 3 bases from J, with 19 bases in between. Germline lookup yields CDR1 LGHNA and CDR2 YSLEER. PCR employed 60 Vbeta and 13 Jbeta primers. The assay was immunoSEQ multiplex PCR, and TCRdb's table has in-frame clones only and misses some. The sample lists some 100,000 clones, about 83% seen once, with roughly 2.6% in the top ten. The study, taken as a whole, reports: CMV antigen specificity of a few CMV-associated chains was confirmed in vitro. Across donors, sequencing depth was assumed by presence/absence analyses to be roughly uniform.

Sequencing was performed on PBMCs. J is TRBJ2-7 and V is TRBV4-3, with TRBD1 as a possible D gene (6 bases). The TCR originated in a female donor in good health and CMV-seronegative. The CDR3 loop reads CASSRAPRHRVYEQYF. The DNA for the CDR3 is TGCGCCAGCAGCCGCGCGCCGAGACACAGGGTCTACGAGCAGTACTTC.